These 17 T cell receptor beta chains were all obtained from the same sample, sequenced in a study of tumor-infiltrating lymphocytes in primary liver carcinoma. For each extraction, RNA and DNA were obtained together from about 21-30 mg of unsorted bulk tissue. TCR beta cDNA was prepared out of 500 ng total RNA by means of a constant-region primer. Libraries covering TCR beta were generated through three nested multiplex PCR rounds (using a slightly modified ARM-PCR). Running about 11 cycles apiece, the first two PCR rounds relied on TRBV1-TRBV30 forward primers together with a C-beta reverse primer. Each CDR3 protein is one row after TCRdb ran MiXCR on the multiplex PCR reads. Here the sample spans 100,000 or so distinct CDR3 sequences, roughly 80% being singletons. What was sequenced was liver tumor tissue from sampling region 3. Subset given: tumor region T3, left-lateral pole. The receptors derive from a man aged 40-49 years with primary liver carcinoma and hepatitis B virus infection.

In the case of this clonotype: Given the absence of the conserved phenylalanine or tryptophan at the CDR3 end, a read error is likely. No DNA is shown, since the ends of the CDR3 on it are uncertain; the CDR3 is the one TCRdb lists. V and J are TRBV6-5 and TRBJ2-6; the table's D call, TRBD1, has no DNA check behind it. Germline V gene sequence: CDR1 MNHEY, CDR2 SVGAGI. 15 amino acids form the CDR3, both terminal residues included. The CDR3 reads CASSYVGAGANVMTI.

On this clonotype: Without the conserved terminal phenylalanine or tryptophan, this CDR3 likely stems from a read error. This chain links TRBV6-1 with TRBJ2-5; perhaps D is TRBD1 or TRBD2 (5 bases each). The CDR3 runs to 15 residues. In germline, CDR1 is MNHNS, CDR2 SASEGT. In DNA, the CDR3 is TGTGCCAGCACCCCCTCTTGGGGGAATCAAGATACCCAGTACCTC. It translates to CASTPSWGNQDTQYL.

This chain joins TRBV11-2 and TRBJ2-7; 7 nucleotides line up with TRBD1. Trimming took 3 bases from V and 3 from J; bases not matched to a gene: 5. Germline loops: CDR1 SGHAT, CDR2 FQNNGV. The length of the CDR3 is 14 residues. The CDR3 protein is CASSLGQSYYEQYF. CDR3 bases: TGTGCCAGCAGCTTGGGACAGTCCTACTACGAGCAGTACTTC.

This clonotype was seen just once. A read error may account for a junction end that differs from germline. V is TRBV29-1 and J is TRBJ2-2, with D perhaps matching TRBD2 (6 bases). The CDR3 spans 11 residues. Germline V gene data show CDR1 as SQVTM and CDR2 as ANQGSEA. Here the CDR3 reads CSAGDPGELVF. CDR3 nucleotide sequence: TGCAGCGCGGGGGATCCCGGGGAGCTAGTTTTT.

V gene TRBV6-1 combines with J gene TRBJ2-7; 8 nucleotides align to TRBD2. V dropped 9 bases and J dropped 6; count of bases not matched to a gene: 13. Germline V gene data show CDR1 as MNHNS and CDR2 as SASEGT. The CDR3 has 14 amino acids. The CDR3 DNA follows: TGTGCCAGTACTATCGGCGGGAGCGGGGGCGAGCAGTACTTC. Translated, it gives CASTIGGSGGEQYF.

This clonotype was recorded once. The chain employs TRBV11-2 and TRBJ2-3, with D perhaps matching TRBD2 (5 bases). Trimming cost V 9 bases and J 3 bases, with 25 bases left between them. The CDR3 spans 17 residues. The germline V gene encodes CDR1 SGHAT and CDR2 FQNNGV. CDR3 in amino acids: CASTIRRLKERTDTQYF. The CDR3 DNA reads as TGTGCCAGTACCATCCGGAGGCTAAAGGAGAGAACAGATACGCAGTATTTT.

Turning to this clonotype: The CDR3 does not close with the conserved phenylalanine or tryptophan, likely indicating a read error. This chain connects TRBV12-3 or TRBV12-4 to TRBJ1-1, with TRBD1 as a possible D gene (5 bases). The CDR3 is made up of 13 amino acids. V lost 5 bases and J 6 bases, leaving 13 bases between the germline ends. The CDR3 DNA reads TGTGCCAGCAGTCTCAGGGAAGACGCTGAAGCTTTCTCT. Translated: CASSLREDAEAFS.

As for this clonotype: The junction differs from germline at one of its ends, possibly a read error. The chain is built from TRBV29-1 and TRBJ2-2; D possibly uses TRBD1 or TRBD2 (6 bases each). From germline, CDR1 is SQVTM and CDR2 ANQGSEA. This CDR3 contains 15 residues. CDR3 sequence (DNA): TGCAGCGTTGGGTTGGGGGGCGCAGGGTCCGGGGAACTGTTTTTT. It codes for CSVGLGGAGSGELFF.

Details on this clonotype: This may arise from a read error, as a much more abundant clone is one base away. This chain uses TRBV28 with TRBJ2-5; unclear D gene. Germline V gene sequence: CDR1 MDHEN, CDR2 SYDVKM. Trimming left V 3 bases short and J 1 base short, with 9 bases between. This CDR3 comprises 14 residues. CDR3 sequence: CASSLKWSQETQYF. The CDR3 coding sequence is TGTGCCAGCAGTTTGAAGTGGAGCCAAGAGACCCAGTACTTC.

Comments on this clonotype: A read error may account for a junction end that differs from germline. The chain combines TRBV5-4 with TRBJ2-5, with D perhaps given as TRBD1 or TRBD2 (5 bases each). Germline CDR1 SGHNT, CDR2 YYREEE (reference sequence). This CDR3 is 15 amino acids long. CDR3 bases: TGTGCCAGCAGCCTTTCCGGGACCAGCTTTGAGACCAAGTACTTC. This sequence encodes CASSLSGTSFETKYF.

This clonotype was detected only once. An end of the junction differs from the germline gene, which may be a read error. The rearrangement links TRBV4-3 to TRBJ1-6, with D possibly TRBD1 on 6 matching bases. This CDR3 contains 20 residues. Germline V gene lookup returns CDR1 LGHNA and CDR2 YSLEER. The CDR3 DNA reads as TGCGCCAACAGCCAAGATCTCCAAGGGCAGGGGTCGTCCTATAATTCACCCTTCGACTTT. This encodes CANSQDLQGQGSSYNSPFDF.

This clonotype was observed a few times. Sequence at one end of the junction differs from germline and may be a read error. The CDR3: CVSSSYTYSGEQYF. CDR3 nucleotide sequence: TGTGTCAGCAGCTCCTATACTTATTCGGGTGAGCAGTACTTC. The V call is TRBV13, the J call TRBJ2-7; D gene uncertain. The CDR3 loop spans 14 amino acids. Germline assignment: CDR1 PRHDT and CDR2 FYEKMQ (reference sequence).

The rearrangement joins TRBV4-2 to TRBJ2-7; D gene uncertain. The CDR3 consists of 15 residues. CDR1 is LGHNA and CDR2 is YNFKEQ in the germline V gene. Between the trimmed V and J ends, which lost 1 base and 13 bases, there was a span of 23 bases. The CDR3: CASSQGTGSQYEYYF. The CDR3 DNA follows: TGTGCCAGCAGCCAAGGCACCGGGTCTCAGTACGAGTACTACTTC.

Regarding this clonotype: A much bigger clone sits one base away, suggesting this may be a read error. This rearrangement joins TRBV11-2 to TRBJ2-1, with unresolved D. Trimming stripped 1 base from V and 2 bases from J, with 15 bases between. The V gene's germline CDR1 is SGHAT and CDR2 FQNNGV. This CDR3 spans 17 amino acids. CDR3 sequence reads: CASSLARETNTYNEQFF. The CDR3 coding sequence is TGTGCCAGCAGCTTAGCCCGCGAGACAAATACCTACAATGAGCAGTTCTTC.

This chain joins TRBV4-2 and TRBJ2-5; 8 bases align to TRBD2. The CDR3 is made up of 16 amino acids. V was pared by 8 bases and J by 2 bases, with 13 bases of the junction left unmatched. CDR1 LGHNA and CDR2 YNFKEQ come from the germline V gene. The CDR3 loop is CASPQASSGFQETQYF. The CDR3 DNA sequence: TGTGCCAGCCCCCAAGCGTCTAGCGGGTTTCAAGAGACCCAGTACTTC.

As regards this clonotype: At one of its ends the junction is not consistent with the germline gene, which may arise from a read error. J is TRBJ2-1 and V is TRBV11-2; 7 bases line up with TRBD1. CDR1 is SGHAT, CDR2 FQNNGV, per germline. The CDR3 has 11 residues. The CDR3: CASNSDREQFF. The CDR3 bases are TGTGCCAGCAACTCTGACAGGGAGCAGTTCTTT.

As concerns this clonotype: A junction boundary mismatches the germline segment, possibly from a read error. The DNA for the CDR3 is TGCGCCAGCAGCTTAGTCAGCCTAGCGGGAGAGGGAGAGACCCAGTACTTC. This translates into CASSLVSLAGEGETQYF. The chain recombines TRBV7-8 with TRBJ2-5, with 10 bases lining up with TRBD2. CDR3 size: 17 residues. Germline V CDR1 and CDR2: SGHVS, FQNEAQ. Filled out from reference TRBV7-8 and TRBJ2-5, the complete variable domain reads GAGVSQSPRYKVAKRGQDVALRCDPISGHVSLFWYQQALGQGPEFLTYFQNEAQLDKSGLPSDRFFAERPEGSVSTLKIQRTQQEDSAVYLCASSLVSLAGEGETQYFGPGTRLLVL.